A selection of T cell receptor beta chains follows, all from one sample in a study of blood T cell repertoires in COVID-19. Data came from immunoSEQ multiplex PCR; TCRdb stores just in-frame clones and leaves some out. The repertoire holds 100,000 to 150,000 clones, with about four fifths as singletons. Sequenced material: peripheral blood. The receptors derive from a human donor in a cohort sampled during active COVID-19. The CDR3 runs from the conserved cysteine through the conserved F or W. The D gene is left open where the match is weak. Clone size appears in some rows only: once, few, many, or a class for an expanded clone.

NA TRBJ1-1 TRBV11-2 NA TGTGCCAGCAGCATCGGGGAAAAGGAGACAAGTGAAGCTTTCTTT CASSIGEKETSEAFF
once TRBJ2-5 TRBV2 TRBD2 TGTGCCAGCAGTGAGTTGGCTAGCGGGTCCCCCCGGGAGACCCAGTACTTC CASSELASGSPRETQYF
NA TRBJ2-5 TRBV6-2/TRBV6-3 TRBD1 TGTGCCAGCAGTGAGGGACAGAAAGAGACCCAGTACTTC CASSEGQKETQYF
NA TRBJ2-5 TRBV7-2 TRBD2 TGTGCCACCACAATGATGGGCGGGGGTAAAGAGACCCAGTACTTC CATTMMGGGKETQYF
NA TRBJ2-7 TRBV2 TRBD1 TGTGCCAGCAGTGAAAGTGGACAGGGATCCTACGAGCAGTACTTC CASSESGQGSYEQYF
few TRBJ2-3 TRBV19 TRBD2 TGTGCCAGTAGGACTAGCGGGTTCACAGATACGCAGTATTTT CASRTSGFTDTQYF
NA TRBJ2-1 TRBV3-1/TRBV3-2 TRBD1 TGTGCCAGCAGCCAAGATGGTAAGGGGGCGGGTGAGCAGTTCTTC CASSQDGKGAGEQFF
NA TRBJ1-1 TRBV19 NA TGTGCCAGTAGTGGTGCCTCACGACTAATCCTGCGTGCTGAAGCTTTCTTT CASSGASRLILRAEAFF
NA TRBJ2-5 TRBV6-5 TRBD1 TGTGCCAGCAGCCGCCGAGGACAGGGGGAGACCCAGTACTTC CASSRRGQGETQYF
once TRBJ1-1 TRBV2 TRBD1 TGTGCCAGCAGTGGTGGACAGGGTTGGACTGAAGCTTTCTTT CASSGGQGWTEAFF
NA TRBJ1-2 TRBV19 NA TGTGCCAGTAGTCCCCTGGTAGGGGCCGGCTACACCTTC CASSPLVGAGYTF
few TRBJ2-1 TRBV4-1 NA TGCGCCAGCAGCCAAGATTCGTCTATTGAGCAGTTCTTC CASSQDSSIEQFF
NA TRBJ2-7 TRBV5-1 TRBD2 TGCGCCAGCAGCATCCGACTAGCGGGGGCTGAGGAGCAGTACTTC CASSIRLAGAEEQYF
NA TRBJ2-7 TRBV6-5 TRBD2 TGTGCCAGCAGGGATAGCGGGGGAAGCCCCTACGAGCAGTACTTC CASRDSGGSPYEQYF
NA TRBJ2-1 TRBV9 NA TGTGCCAGCAGCGTAGGCGGCCGGGGTTTCCCCAATGAGCAGTTCTTC CASSVGGRGFPNEQFF
few TRBJ1-5 TRBV10-3 NA TGTGCCATCAGTGAACACCAGGGGATGGGGCAGCCCCAGCATTTT CAISEHQGMGQPQHF
NA TRBJ2-2 TRBV7-9 TRBD2 TGTGCCAGCAGCCCCCCTAGCGGGGGGTTAACCGGGGAGCTGTTTTTT CASSPPSGGLTGELFF
NA TRBJ2-1 TRBV5-1 NA TGCGCCAGCAGCCAAAGGTCACAGGGCAAACCCTACAATGAGCAGTTCTTC CASSQRSQGKPYNEQFF
NA TRBJ2-6 TRBV19 NA TGTGCCAGTAGTATAGAGGGGGGATCTGGGGCCAACGTCCTGACTTTC CASSIEGGSGANVLTF
NA TRBJ2-3 TRBV4-3 TRBD2 TGCGCCAGCAGCCAAAACCCAGGGACTACCACAGATACGCAGTATTTT CASSQNPGTTTDTQYF
NA TRBJ1-5 TRBV6-5 NA TGTGCCAGCAGAACACCAGGGGACGGACAGCCCCAGCATTTT CASRTPGDGQPQHF
once TRBJ1-5 TRBV12-3/TRBV12-4 NA TGTGCCAGCCGCCTCGGGACACGGGAGCCCCAGCATTTT CASRLGTREPQHF
NA TRBJ2-5 TRBV5-4 NA TGTGCCGCCAGGTCCCAGGGAGGACAAGAGACCCAGTACTTC CAARSQGGQETQYF
NA TRBJ2-5 TRBV7-7 TRBD2 TGTGCTAGCAGCTTAGGGCTAGCGGGAGACCAAGAGACCCAGTACTTC CASSLGLAGDQETQYF
NA TRBJ1-3 TRBV7-2 NA TGTGCCAGCAGCTTAAAAGGGGCCCCCCATGGAAACACCATATATTTT CASSLKGAPHGNTIYF
NA TRBJ1-1 TRBV18 NA TGTGCCAGCTCAGCGACGGCGGAGAACACTGAAGCTTTCTTT CASSATAENTEAFF
NA TRBJ2-7 TRBV24-1 TRBD1 TGTGCCACCAGTGATCAGGGACAGCCCGAATACGAGCAGTACTTC CATSDQGQPEYEQYF
once TRBJ2-2 TRBV2 NA TGTGCCAGCAGGCTCACTAGTACCGGGGAGCTGTTTTTT CASRLTSTGELFF
NA TRBJ2-2 TRBV4-3 TRBD2 TGCGCCAGCAGCCTTAGCGGGGGGGGCACCGGGGAGCTGTTTTTT CASSLSGGGTGELFF
NA TRBJ2-1 TRBV7-2 TRBD2 TGTGCCAGCAGCTCTTGGACTAGCGGGGGAGTATACAATGAGCAGTTCTTC CASSSWTSGGVYNEQFF
NA TRBJ2-3 TRBV11-3 TRBD2 TGTGCCAGCAGCTTAGGACTAGCGGGGAGCACAGATACGCAGTATTTT CASSLGLAGSTDTQYF
few TRBJ1-1 TRBV6-5 TRBD1 TGTGCCAGCAGATACGGACAGGGCACTGAAGCTTTCTTT CASRYGQGTEAFF
NA TRBJ1-1 TRBV5-6 NA TGTGCCAGCAGCTTGGACAGTTTAATGAACACTGAAGCTTTCTTT CASSLDSLMNTEAFF
NA TRBJ1-5 TRBV29-1 TRBD1 TGCAGCGTTGGGGACAGTATCAATCAGCCCCAGCATTTT CSVGDSINQPQHF
NA TRBJ2-1 TRBV7-2 TRBD2 TGTGCCAGCAGCTCGATTAGCGGGGGAGGGAACTACAATGAGCAGTTCTTC CASSSISGGGNYNEQFF
NA TRBJ2-1 TRBV28 TRBD1 TGTGCCAGCAGTCCCACCGACAGGGCAAACAATGAGCAGTTCTTC CASSPTDRANNEQFF
NA TRBJ1-4 TRBV5-1 NA TGCGCCAGCAGCTTGGACGGGGTCGGTGAAAAACTGTTTTTT CASSLDGVGEKLFF
NA TRBJ2-7 TRBV3-1/TRBV3-2 TRBD1 TGTGCCAGCAGCCTAGGACAGGGCTACGAGCAGTACTTC CASSLGQGYEQYF
NA TRBJ2-5 TRBV3-1/TRBV3-2 NA TGTGCCAGCAGCCAAGACCCGACATCCCTGGCAGAGACCCAGTACTTC CASSQDPTSLAETQYF
NA TRBJ2-5 TRBV3-1/TRBV3-2 TRBD2 TGTGCCAGCATTGGGCCGGGGGGGTTAGAGACCCAGTACTTC CASIGPGGLETQYF
NA TRBJ1-2 TRBV6-4 NA TGTGCCAGCACCCTGAACAGCGGGGGCGCGTATGGCTACACCTTC CASTLNSGGAYGYTF
NA TRBJ2-5 TRBV5-1 NA TGCGCCAGCAGCTTGCAACAGTTTCAAGAGACCCAGTACTTC CASSLQQFQETQYF
NA TRBJ1-2 TRBV5-1 TRBD1 TGCGCCAGCAGCTTGCAGGGGGCAGGCTACACCTTC CASSLQGAGYTF
NA TRBJ2-1 TRBV5-1 NA TGCGCCAGCATGCAGGCATTAAGCTCCTACAATGAGCAGTTCTTC CASMQALSSYNEQFF